Listed here are 14 T cell receptor beta chains from one sample, sequenced in a study of control samples from healthy donors and cancer patients. TCRdb's table, derived via immunoSEQ multiplex PCR, lists solely in-frame clones and lacks some. The sample yields approximately 100,000 clones, about 86% seen once. The specimen was blood. These receptors originate from a man aged 25 to 40 in good health.

This rearrangement joins TRBV28 to TRBJ1-1; the match to TRBD1 covers 9 bases. The CDR3 contains 15 residues. The trim removed 5 bases at V and 0 bases at J, leaving 4 bases unmatched. Germline CDR1 and CDR2: MDHEN and SYDVKM. The CDR3, as DNA: TGTGCCAGCAGTCCAGGACAGGGGCTGAACACTGAAGCTTTCTTT. Translating it yields CASSPGQGLNTEAFF.

In regard to this clone: This specimen includes other DNA sequences encoding the same CDR3. The V call is TRBV10-3, the J call TRBJ2-3; TRBD1 might be the D (5 bases). Germline CDR1 ENHRY, CDR2 SYGVKD. This CDR3 is 14 amino acids long. The V end was cut by 0 bases, the J end by 1 base, with 5 bases between. CDR3 region: CAISESTGTDTQYF. The CDR3 nucleotides read TGTGCCATCAGTGAGTCGACAGGCACAGATACGCAGTATTTT.

The chain combines TRBV28 with TRBJ1-2, with a tentative D call TRBD1 (5 bases). Germline CDR1 and CDR2: MDHEN and SYDVKM. The CDR3 length is 14 residues. V dropped 2 bases and J dropped 4 bases, with 11 bases sitting between them. The CDR3 here is CASSLQGLVYGYTF. DNA of the CDR3: TGTGCCAGCAGTTTACAGGGTTTAGTCTATGGCTACACCTTC.

The chain couples TRBV27 to TRBJ2-7; 11 bases line up with TRBD2. Germline CDR1 reads MNHEY; CDR2 reads SMNVEV (reference sequence). V was pared by 5 bases and J by 0 bases, with 3 bases of the junction left unmatched. This CDR3 has 15 amino acids. CDR3 DNA sequence: TGTGCCAGCAGTCGTAGCGGGAGGGCCTCCTACGAGCAGTACTTC. Amino acids: CASSRSGRASYEQYF.

J is TRBJ1-1 and V is TRBV27, with a weak D call TRBD1 (6 bases). The V and J ends lost 5 bases and 14 bases respectively, with 18 bases between them. CDR1 is MNHEY, CDR2 SMNVEV, per germline (reference sequence). This CDR3 has 12 amino acids. This CDR3 is CASSPNHGQRFF. In nucleotides, the CDR3 is TGTGCCAGCAGTCCGAACCATGGACAGCGCTTCTTT.

The gene calls are TRBV6-1 and TRBJ2-7; D perhaps matches TRBD1 (7 bases). Germline V CDR1 and CDR2: MNHNS, SASEGT. V was cut by 2 bases and J by 1 base, with 9 bases left in between. This CDR3 has 14 amino acids. CDR3 coding DNA: TGTGCCAGCAGTGAATCAGGGGGGTCCTACGAGCAGTACTTC. Translation gives CASSESGGSYEQYF.

The chain has TRBV14 and TRBJ2-1, with a weak D call TRBD2 (7 bases). The germline V gene has CDR1 SGHDN and CDR2 FVKESK. The V and J ends lost 4 bases and 7 bases respectively, with 17 bases between them. The length of the CDR3 is 15 residues. CDR3 protein: CASSPMGGANNEQFF. The CDR3 coding sequence is TGTGCCAGCAGCCCCATGGGGGGGGCTAATAATGAGCAGTTCTTC.

The chain has TRBV7-2 and TRBJ2-3; D call uncertain. The CDR3 consists of 15 residues. Trimming stripped 2 bases from V and 0 bases from J, with 9 bases between. Germline CDR1 SGHTA, CDR2 FQGNSA. The CDR3 DNA is TGTGCCAGCAGCTTATACCCGAGAAGCACAGATACGCAGTATTTT. Its protein is CASSLYPRSTDTQYF.

This clone occurred once. This chain links TRBV4-3 with TRBJ2-1, with TRBD2 matching over 12 bases. The CDR3 extends over 17 amino acids. The V gene end was trimmed by 0 bases and the J gene end by 8 bases; junction bases not matched to a gene: 8. Germline V gene data show CDR1 as LGHNA and CDR2 as YSLEER. This chain's CDR3 is CASSQDPGLAGKDEQFF. The CDR3 DNA reads TGCGCCAGCAGCCAAGATCCCGGACTAGCGGGAAAGGATGAGCAGTTCTTC.

The genes are TRBV27 and TRBJ2-3; D unresolved. The length of the CDR3 is 14 residues. The germline V gene has CDR1 MNHEY and CDR2 SMNVEV (reference sequence). V was shortened by 3 bases and J by 3 bases, with 10 bases between the two germline ends. The chain's CDR3 is CASSLTYRTDTQYF. The CDR3 region has the DNA TGTGCCAGCAGTTTGACATATCGGACAGATACGCAGTATTTT.

This chain joins TRBV15 and TRBJ2-7; D is possibly TRBD1 (6 bases). Trimming removed 4 bases from V and 2 bases from J, with 15 bases in between. Germline CDR1 and CDR2: LNHNV and YYDKDF (reference sequence). The CDR3 loop spans 15 amino acids. The CDR3 region is CATSTHWDKTYEQYF. The CDR3 region has the DNA TGTGCCACCAGCACACACTGGGACAAGACCTACGAGCAGTACTTC.

The chain uses TRBV7-6 and TRBJ2-1; 11 nucleotides agree with TRBD2. Germline lookup yields CDR1 SGHVS and CDR2 FNYEAQ. The V gene end was trimmed by 5 bases and the J gene end by 6 bases; junction bases not matched to a gene: 12. The CDR3 runs to 17 residues. The CDR3 here is CASSTRGTSGHTNEQFF. The CDR3 DNA reads TGTGCCAGCAGCACCCGAGGGACTAGCGGACACACCAATGAGCAGTTCTTC.

The chain has TRBV7-2 and TRBJ2-1; 7 bases align to TRBD1. The V gene's germline CDR1 is SGHTA and CDR2 FQGNSA. The CDR3 spans 15 residues. With V trimmed by 0 bases and J by 5 bases, 4 bases remained unmatched. For the CDR3, the DNA is TGTGCCAGCAGCTTAGCGGGGACAGCCAACAATGAGCAGTTCTTC. It translates to CASSLAGTANNEQFF.

This clone was counted a few times. This CDR3 is also generated by other DNA sequences in the sample. The rearrangement uses TRBV27 and TRBJ2-7; D is undetermined. Germline lookup yields CDR1 MNHEY and CDR2 SMNVEV (reference sequence). The V gene lost 3 bases and the J gene lost 4 bases, with 4 bases spanning the gap. The CDR3 consists of 11 residues. CDR3 residues: CASSFGYEQYF. As DNA, the CDR3 is TGTGCCAGCAGTTTTGGGTACGAGCAGTACTTC.